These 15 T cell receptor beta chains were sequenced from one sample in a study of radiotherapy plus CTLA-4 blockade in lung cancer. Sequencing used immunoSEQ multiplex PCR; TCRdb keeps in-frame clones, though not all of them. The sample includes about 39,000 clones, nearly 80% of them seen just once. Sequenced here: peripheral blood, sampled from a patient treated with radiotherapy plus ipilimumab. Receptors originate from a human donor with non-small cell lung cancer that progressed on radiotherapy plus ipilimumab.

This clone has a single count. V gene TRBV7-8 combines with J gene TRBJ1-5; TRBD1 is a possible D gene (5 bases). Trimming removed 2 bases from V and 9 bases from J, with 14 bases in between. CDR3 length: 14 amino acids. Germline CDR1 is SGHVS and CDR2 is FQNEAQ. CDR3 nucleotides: TGTGCCAGCAGCTTAATGGAGGGGCTGTCGCCCCAGCATTTT. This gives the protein CASSLMEGLSPQHF.

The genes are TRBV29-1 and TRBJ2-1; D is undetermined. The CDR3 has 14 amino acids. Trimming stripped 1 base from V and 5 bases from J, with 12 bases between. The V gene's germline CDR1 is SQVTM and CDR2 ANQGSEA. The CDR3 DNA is TGCAGCGTTGAAGGGCCTCGAACAAACAATGAGCAGTTCTTC. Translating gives CSVEGPRTNNEQFF.

CDR3 amino acids: CASSVDTSYNSPLHF. The CDR3 bases are TGTGCCAGCAGCGTGGACACCTCCTATAATTCACCCCTCCACTTT. The chain couples TRBV9 to TRBJ1-6; weak D call: TRBD1 (5 bases). The germline CDR1 and CDR2 sequences are SGDLS and YYNGEE. Trimming removed 2 bases from V and 0 bases from J, with 6 bases in between. The CDR3 spans 15 residues.

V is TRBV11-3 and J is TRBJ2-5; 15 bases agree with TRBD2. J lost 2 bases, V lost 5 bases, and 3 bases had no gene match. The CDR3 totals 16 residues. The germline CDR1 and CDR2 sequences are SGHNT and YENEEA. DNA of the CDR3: TGTGCCAGCAGCCGAGGGACTAGCGGGGGGCAAGAGACCCAGTACTTC. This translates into CASSRGTSGGQETQYF.

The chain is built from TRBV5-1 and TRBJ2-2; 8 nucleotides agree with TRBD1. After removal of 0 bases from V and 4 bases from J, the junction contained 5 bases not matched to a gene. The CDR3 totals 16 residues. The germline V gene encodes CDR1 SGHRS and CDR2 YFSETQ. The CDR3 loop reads CASSLVDRGGTGELFF. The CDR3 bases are TGCGCCAGCAGCTTGGTTGACAGGGGAGGCACCGGGGAGCTGTTTTTT.

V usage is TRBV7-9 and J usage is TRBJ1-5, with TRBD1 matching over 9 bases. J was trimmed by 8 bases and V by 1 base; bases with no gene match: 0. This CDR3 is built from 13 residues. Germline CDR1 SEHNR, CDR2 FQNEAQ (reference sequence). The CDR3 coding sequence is TGTGCCAGCAGCTTAGGGACAGGGGAGCCCCAGCATTTT. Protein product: CASSLGTGEPQHF.

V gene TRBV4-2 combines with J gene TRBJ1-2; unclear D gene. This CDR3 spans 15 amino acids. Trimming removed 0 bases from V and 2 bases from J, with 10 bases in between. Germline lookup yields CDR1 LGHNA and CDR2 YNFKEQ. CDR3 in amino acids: CASSQDLTGNYGYTF. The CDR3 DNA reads TGTGCCAGCAGCCAAGATCTAACGGGAAACTATGGCTACACCTTC.

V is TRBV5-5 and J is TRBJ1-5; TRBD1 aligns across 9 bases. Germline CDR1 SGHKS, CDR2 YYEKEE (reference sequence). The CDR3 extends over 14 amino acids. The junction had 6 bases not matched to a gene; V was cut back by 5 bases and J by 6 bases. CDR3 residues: CASRQGAGGQPQHF. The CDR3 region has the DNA TGTGCCAGCAGACAGGGGGCCGGTGGTCAGCCCCAGCATTTT.

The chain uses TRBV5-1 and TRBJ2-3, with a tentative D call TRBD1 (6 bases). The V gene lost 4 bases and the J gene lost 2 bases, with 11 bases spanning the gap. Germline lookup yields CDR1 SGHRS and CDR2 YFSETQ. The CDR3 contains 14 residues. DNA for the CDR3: TGCGCCAGCAGCGTACAGGGCCCCACAGATACGCAGTATTTT. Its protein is CASSVQGPTDTQYF.

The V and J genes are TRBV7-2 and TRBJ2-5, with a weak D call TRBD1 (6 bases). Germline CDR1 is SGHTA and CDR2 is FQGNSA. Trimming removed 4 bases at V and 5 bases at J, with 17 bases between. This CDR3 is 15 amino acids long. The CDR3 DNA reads TGTGCCAGCAGCTCCCCGACAGGCGGGCGGGAGACCCAGTACTTC. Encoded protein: CASSSPTGGRETQYF.

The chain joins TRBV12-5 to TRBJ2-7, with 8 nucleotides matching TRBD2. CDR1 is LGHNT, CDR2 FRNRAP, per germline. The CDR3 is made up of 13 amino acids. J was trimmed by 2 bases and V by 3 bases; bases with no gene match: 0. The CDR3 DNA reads TGTGCTAGTGGTTTAGCGGGGGCCTACGAGCAGTACTTC. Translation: CASGLAGAYEQYF. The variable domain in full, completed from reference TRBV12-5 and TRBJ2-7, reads DARVTQTPRHKVTEMGQEVTMRCQPILGHNTVFWYRQTMMQGLELLAYFRNRAPLDDSGMPKDRFSAEMPDATLATLKIQPSEPRDSAVYFCASGLAGAYEQYFGPGTRLTVT.

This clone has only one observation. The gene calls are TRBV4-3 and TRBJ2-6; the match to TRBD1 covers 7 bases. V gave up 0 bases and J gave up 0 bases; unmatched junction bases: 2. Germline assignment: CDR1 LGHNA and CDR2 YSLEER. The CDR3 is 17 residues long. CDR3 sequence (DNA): TGCGCCAGCAGCCAAGACCGGGACAGCTCTGGGGCCAACGTCCTGACTTTC. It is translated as CASSQDRDSSGANVLTF.

In DNA, the CDR3 is TGTGCCAGCGGGAACAGGGAGGGTGAAAAACTGTTTTTT. Protein sequence: CASGNREGEKLFF. V and J are TRBV6-5 and TRBJ1-4, with a possible D match to TRBD1 (6 bases). V lost 8 bases, J lost 7 bases, and 14 bases lay in between. The CDR3 runs to 13 residues. From germline, CDR1 is MNHEY and CDR2 SVGAGI.

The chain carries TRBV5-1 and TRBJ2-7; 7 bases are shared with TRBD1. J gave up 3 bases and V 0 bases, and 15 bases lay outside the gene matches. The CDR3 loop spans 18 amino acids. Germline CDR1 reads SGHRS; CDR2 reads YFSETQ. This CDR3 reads CASSLAGQIRGLGYEQYF. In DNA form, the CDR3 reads TGCGCCAGCAGCTTGGCGGGACAGATAAGGGGATTGGGCTACGAGCAGTACTTC. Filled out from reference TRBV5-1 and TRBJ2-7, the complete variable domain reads KAGVTQTPRYLIKTRGQQVTLSCSPISGHRSVSWYQQTPGQGLQFLFEYFSETQRNKGNFPGRFSGRQFSNSRSEMNVSTLELGDSALYLCASSLAGQIRGLGYEQYFGPGTRLTVT.

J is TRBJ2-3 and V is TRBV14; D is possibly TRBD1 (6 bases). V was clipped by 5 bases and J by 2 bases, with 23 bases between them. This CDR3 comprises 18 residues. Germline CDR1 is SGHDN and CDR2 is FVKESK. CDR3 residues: CASSSRQVWVRNTDTQYF. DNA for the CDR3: TGTGCCAGCAGCTCCCGACAGGTTTGGGTAAGGAACACAGATACGCAGTATTTT.